Sequencing of this T cell receptor (beta chain) was carried out in a study of OX40 agonist ivuxolimab in advanced cancers. About the study: Ivuxolimab, an agonist antibody against OX40 (CD134), was given to patients. General study results and limits: Certain nonresponding patients likewise had low normalized T-cell clonal expansion.

This CDR3 contains 15 residues. This clone occurred once. Its antigen is still unknown. Libraries were prepared by immunoSEQ multiplex PCR; TCRdb keeps only in-frame clonotypes and omits some of them. The sample holds some 81,000 clones, roughly 84% seen once. Patients with a history of autoimmune disease or on systemic immunosuppression were excluded. Sequenced here: CD4+ or CD8+ T cells sorted from blood, sampled in a trial of the OX40 agonist ivuxolimab. The receptor's source is an adult with an advanced solid tumor such as melanoma, head and neck, liver or kidney cancer. V gene TRBV7-5 combines with J gene TRBJ2-1; the table assigns TRBD2, which was not confirmed against the DNA. TRBV7-5 is reported as a pseudogene. The CDR3 loop reads CVRSSGLAGANEQFF. CDR3 nucleotide sequence: TGTGTCAGAAGCTCCGGACTAGCGGGAGCGAATGAGCAGTTCTTC.